This TCR beta chain appears in the sequencing data of a study of T cell responses to AZD1222 COVID-19 vaccine (dated by TCRdb to about 2021). Describing the broader study: AZD1222 recipients with second doses at about 4 weeks or about 12 weeks were pooled, because spike-specific TCR depth and breadth did not differ between schedules. Trial participants were enrolled by age into subgroups of 18-55, 56-69 and 70-plus years, and around 150, 28 and 57 TCR-sequenced participants, respectively, were included in these subgroups. TCR sequencing covered approximately 230 trial participants: roughly 200 given two doses of AZD1222 and 26 given two doses of MenACWY control vaccine.

In the case of this clone: There is no known antigen for this receptor. No much larger clonotype is one base removed from it; base qualities were not supplied.

Paper-wide results and their limitations: Most participants were white British and females outnumbered males, and the authors suggested that clonal diversity may have been underestimated. Conclusions about previously exposed vaccinees are limited because only a handful of AZD1222 recipients were SARS-CoV-2 seropositive at baseline. The whole spike protein was spanned by vaccine-associated CD4 TCRs, and dominant responses were seen in regions 160-218 and 743-854. After two AZD1222 doses, both the breadth and the depth of spike-specific TCRs were significantly higher than at day 0 and than in MenACWY recipients. In the small 56-69-year group, the increase in depth fell short of significance, most likely because of low power. Reportedly, close to half of the unique spike-specific TCRs recognized epitopes lying outside the regions that are mutated in the B.1.351 and B.1.1.7 variants. Because no samples from the day 14 peak response were available, repertoires could be characterized only after the peak T cell response.

The CDR3 has 13 amino acids, counting the end cysteine and phenylalanine. CDR3 DNA only is kept here, 39 bases in frame from base 1. V is reduced by 9 bases and J by 3 bases, leaving a spacing of 14 bases between them. The germline V gene gives CDR1 as SGHAT and CDR2 as FQNNGV. The time point label for this specimen denotes: baseline before first vaccination. The vaccinee samples were drawn from two UK trials, COV001 and COV002, one of which was a single-blind randomized controlled phase 2/3 trial testing AZD1222 (ChAdOx1 nCoV-19) in healthy adults. For TCRbeta chain sequencing, PBMC samples were collected from trial participants at day 0 and at day 28 after the second dose. The CDR3 regions of human TCRbeta chains were analyzed by immunosequencing. From the authors' description of their analysis: TCRs in the repertoires were compared against a reference library of SARS-CoV-2-specific TCRs that had been generated with the MIRA antigen-specificity platform. Breadth meant the fraction of unique TCRs that were SARS-CoV-2-associated, whereas depth meant the fraction of total T cells that were SARS-CoV-2-associated. Using the MIRA data, every spike-specific TCR was mapped to the spike region that the TCR reacted to and assigned to either a CD4 or a CD8 class. Log10-transformed breadth and depth values were compared by one-way ANOVA with Sidak's multiple comparisons tests. TCRdb provides this immuneACCESS table in a form limited to in-frame rearrangements. Some clones are lacking; in checked studies, under half of them reflect an unresolved V gene, and why the rest are absent is not known. V and J calls plus clone size are reproduced from that table; the DNA served to infer D and trimming. In this sample the table shows 150,000 to 200,000 clones, approximately 90% of which occur a single time. The biggest ten clones account for roughly 2.8% of the sample.

The sequence derives from an adult in good health. The chain links TRBV11-2 with TRBJ2-5, and the D gene may be TRBD2, 5 bases matching. Sequences were derived from peripheral blood, sampled on day 0 of AZD1222 vaccination. At the DNA level, the sequence is TGTGCCAGTGGGAGAGTACAAGAAGAGACCCAGTACTTC. It is translated as CASGRVQEETQYF.